This record concerns one T cell receptor (beta chain) sequence. Its antigen is undetermined. The entry originates in a study of shared clonotypes between healthy human individuals. General study findings and limits: Larger estimated richness was generally recorded for naive subsets relative to memory subsets. The generation probabilities recorded for non-shared clonotypes fell below those of clonotypes shared by all four donors.

CD4+ cells underwent separation, giving CD45RA+ naive and CD45RA-negative memory subsets. Every subset had its genomic DNA shared out evenly among several immunoSEQ plates. Data came from immunoSEQ multiplex PCR; TCRdb stores just in-frame clones and leaves some out. This table has about 2.3 million clones, around 90% appearing once. V dropped 0 bases and J dropped 2; count of bases not matched to a gene: 7. The germline CDR1 and CDR2 sequences are SGHRS and YFSETQ. This CDR3 has 16 residues. The sample consisted of naive CD4+ T cells from PBMCs. The subset: CD45RA+ positively selected. The chain uses TRBV5-1 and TRBJ2-7; 8 bases map to TRBD2. This sequence originates from a man younger than 35 in good health. Some clones in this sample may be carry-over from other donors' samples. The CDR3, as DNA: TGCGCCAGCAGCTTGGCCTTTAGCGGGACGACCTACGAGCAGTACTTC. Encoded protein: CASSLAFSGTTYEQYF.